This T cell receptor beta chain was sequenced in a study of T cell responses to AZD1222 COVID-19 vaccine. Study-level points and caveats: Spike-specific TCR breadth and depth rose after two AZD1222 doses. With dominance at 160-218 and 743-854, vaccine-associated CD4 TCRs spanned spike.

Clones were sequenced by immunoSEQ multiplex PCR, and TCRdb holds only the in-frame ones, with some missing. The sample has about 81,000 clones; 80% to 90% are singletons. Remarks on this clone: Its antigen is currently unknown.

Second-dose schedules of about 4 or about 12 weeks were combined. Germline assignment: CDR1 SGHTA and CDR2 FQGNSA. CDR3 size: 15 residues. V lost 1 base to trimming and J lost 3 bases, with 10 bases between them. The receptor comes from an adult who received the AZD1222 COVID-19 vaccine. The rearrangement links TRBV7-2 to TRBJ1-5, with D maybe TRBD1 (6 bases). Sequencing was performed on peripheral blood, taken 28 days after the second AZD1222 dose. CDR3 nucleotides: TGTGCCAGCAGCTTAGGTGCAGGGGTCAATCAGCCCCAGCATTTT. The encoded protein is CASSLGAGVNQPQHF.